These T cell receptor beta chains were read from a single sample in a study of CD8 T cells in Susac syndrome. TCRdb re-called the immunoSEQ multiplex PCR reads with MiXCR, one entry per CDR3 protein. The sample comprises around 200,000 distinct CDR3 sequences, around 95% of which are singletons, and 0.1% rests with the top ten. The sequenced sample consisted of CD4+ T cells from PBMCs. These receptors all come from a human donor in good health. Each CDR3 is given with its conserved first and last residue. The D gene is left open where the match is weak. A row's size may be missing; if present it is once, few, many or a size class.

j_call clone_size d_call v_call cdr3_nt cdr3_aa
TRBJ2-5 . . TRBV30 TGTGCCTGGAGTGTGGTCGGACTGCAAGAGACCCAGTACTTC CAWSVVGLQETQYF
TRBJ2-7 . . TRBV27 TGTGCCAGCAGTTTTGCCCGTGATTCCTACGAGCAGTACTTC CASSFARDSYEQYF
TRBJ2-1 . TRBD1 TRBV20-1 TGCAGTGCTAGACTGGACAGGGGTGTTCTCAGCTCCTACAATGAGCAGTTCTTC CSARLDRGVLSSYNEQFF
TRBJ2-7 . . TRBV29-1 TGCAGCGTTGCCCTCATCTCCTACGAGCAGTACTTC CSVALISYEQYF
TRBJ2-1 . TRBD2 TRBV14 TGTGCCAGCAGCCAAGCACCTAGCGGGATTATCTATGAGCAGTTCTTC CASSQAPSGIIYEQFF
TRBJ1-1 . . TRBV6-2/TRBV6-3 TGTGCCAGCAGAAAAGGGGGGTTTAAAGCTTTCTTT CASRKGGFKAFF
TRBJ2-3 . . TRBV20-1 TGCAGGGCGGGACCCGGCACAGATACGCAGTATTTT CRAGPGTDTQYF
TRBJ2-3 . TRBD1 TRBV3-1 TGTGCCAGCACCCGAGGGGGCTCAGATACGCAGTATTTT CASTRGGSDTQYF
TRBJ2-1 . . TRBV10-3 TGTGCCACCGCCGGGCCCCCGTTCAATGAGCAGTTCTTC CATAGPPFNEQFF
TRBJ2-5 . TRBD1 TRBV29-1 TGCAGCGTTAGCGGGACAGGGGTCGGGGAGACCCAGTACTTC CSVSGTGVGETQYF
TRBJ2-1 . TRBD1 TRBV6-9 TGTGCCACCAAACCCAGCCAGGGGGTAAATGAGCAGTTCTTC CATKPSQGVNEQFF
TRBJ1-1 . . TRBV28 TGTGCCAGCACCCAGAGCGGGGGGCCCACTGAAGCTTTCTTT CASTQSGGPTEAFF
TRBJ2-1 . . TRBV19 TGTGCCAGTAGTCAAACTAGCTTCGGGCAGCAGTTCTTC CASSQTSFGQQFF
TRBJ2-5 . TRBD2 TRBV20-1 TGCAGTGCTAGTGGGCTAGCGGGGGCTACAGGGGAGACCCAGTACTTC CSASGLAGATGETQYF
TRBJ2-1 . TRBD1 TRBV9 TGTGCCAGCAGCGTCGGACAGGGGAGACACAATGAGCAGTTCTTC CASSVGQGRHNEQFF
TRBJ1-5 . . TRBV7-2 TGTGCCAGCAGGAAGGGGTTTAGCAATCAGCCCCAGCATTTT CASRKGFSNQPQHF
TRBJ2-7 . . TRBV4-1 TGCGCCAGCAGCCAACTGGGAGGCGGCTACGAGCAGTACTTC CASSQLGGGYEQYF
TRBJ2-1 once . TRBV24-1 TGTGCCACCAGTGATTTCCCCAGGAGCCAGCGGGATGAGCAGTTCTTC CATSDFPRSQRDEQFF
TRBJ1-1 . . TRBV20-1 TGCAGTGCTAGAGATCCCGGACGGCTGAACACTGAAGCTTTCTTT CSARDPGRLNTEAFF
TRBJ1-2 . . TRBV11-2 TGTGCCAGCAGCTTAGGAGGGACGGTGACCTTC CASSLGGTVTF
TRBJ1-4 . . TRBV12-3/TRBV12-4 TGTGCCAGCAGGCCGGGGGTTTCTAATGAAAAACTGTTTTTT CASRPGVSNEKLFF
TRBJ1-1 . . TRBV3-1 TGTGCCAGCAGCCACCCCCTAGGGACCTTCTCCGAAGCTTTCTTT CASSHPLGTFSEAFF
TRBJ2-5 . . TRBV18 TGTGCCAGCTCACCACCCGGCCAAGAGACCCAGTACTTC CASSPPGQETQYF
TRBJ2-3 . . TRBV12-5 TGTGCTAGTGACCAACTAGGCACAGATACGCAGTATTTT CASDQLGTDTQYF
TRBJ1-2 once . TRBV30 TGTGCCTGGATGGGTTTCTATGGCTACACCTTC CAWMGFYGYTF
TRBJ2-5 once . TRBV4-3 TGCGCCAGCAGCCTACGAAGCTATGGCCAAGAGACCCAGTACTTC CASSLRSYGQETQYF
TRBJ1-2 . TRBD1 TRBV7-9 TGTGCCAGCAGCGACGGACGACAGGGGGCTAGTGGCTACACCTTC CASSDGRQGASGYTF
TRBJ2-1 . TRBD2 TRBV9 TGTGCCAGCAGCATCCTCGCCGGACTAGCATTCAATGAGCAGTTCTTC CASSILAGLAFNEQFF
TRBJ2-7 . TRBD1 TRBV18 TGTGCCAGCTCCCGAGGGACAGGGTACGAGCAGTACTTC CASSRGTGYEQYF
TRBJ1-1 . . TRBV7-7 TGTGCCAGCGGCGAGGGACCGAACACTGAAGCTTTCTTT CASGEGPNTEAFF
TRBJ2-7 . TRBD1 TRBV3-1 TGTGCCAGCGAATCCAGGGGGACAGGGAATGGCGAGCAGTACTTC CASESRGTGNGEQYF
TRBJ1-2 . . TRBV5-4 TGTGCCAGCAGCTTGGGGACAGAGTATGGCTACACCTTC CASSLGTEYGYTF
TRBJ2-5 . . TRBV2 TGTGCCAGCAGAATGTACCAAGAGACCCAGTACTTC CASRMYQETQYF
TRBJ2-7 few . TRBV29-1 TGCAGCGTTGAAGATTTCCCTGACCGGGAGCAGTACTTC CSVEDFPDREQYF
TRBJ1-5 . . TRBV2 TGTGCCAGCACTCTGGTTTCGGGCAATCAGCCCCAGCATTTT CASTLVSGNQPQHF
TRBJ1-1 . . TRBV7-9 TGTGCCAGCACGCTAGGGGGAATGAACACTGAAGCTTTCTTT CASTLGGMNTEAFF
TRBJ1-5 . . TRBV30 TGTGCCTGGAGTCCAGGACCTGATCAGCCCCAGCATTTT CAWSPGPDQPQHF
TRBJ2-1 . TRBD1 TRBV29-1 TGCAGCGTTAACAGGGGGGACAATGAGCAGTTCTTC CSVNRGDNEQFF
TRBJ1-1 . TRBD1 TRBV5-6 TGTGCCAGCAGCTGGGGACAGCTGAACACTGAAGCTTTCTTT CASSWGQLNTEAFF
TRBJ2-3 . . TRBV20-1 TGCAGTGCTAGCCGGGGGACCAGCACAGATACGCAGTATTTT CSASRGTSTDTQYF
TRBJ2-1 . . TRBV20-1 TGCAATGCTAGTTGGCCGAACGGAGGCAATGAGCAGTTCTTC CNASWPNGGNEQFF
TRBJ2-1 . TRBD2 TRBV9 TGTGCCAGCAGCAGGAGCGGGGGGCCAGGGTACAATGAGCAGTTCTTC CASSRSGGPGYNEQFF
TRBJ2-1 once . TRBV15 TGTGCCACCAGCAGCCTCCGGGCGGCTGATAACAATGAGCAGTTCTTC CATSSLRAADNNEQFF
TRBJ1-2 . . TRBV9 TGTGCCAGCAGCGTTAGTTTGTCGGGGGATGGCTACACCTTC CASSVSLSGDGYTF
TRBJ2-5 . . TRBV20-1 TGCAGTGCTAGAGATTTGGGGAGAAATCAAGAGACCCAGTACTTC CSARDLGRNQETQYF
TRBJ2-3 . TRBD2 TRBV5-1 TGCGCCAGCAGCCTTGGTACTGGACTAGCGGGAGCCGGGGCTACAGATACGCAGTATTTT CASSLGTGLAGAGATDTQYF
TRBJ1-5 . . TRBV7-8 TGTGCCAGCAGCTTAAAAGAGGGTTTGGGCAATCAGCCCCAGCATTTT CASSLKEGLGNQPQHF
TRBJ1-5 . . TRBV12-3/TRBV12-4 TGTGCCAGCACCACCCGAGGAGCAGGCGGCCAGCCCCAGCATTTT CASTTRGAGGQPQHF